This T cell receptor beta chain comes out of a study of T cells in Graves' hyperthyroidism and ophthalmopathy. For the study at large: Peripheral blood sampling occurred at initial diagnosis, before any treatment. The study's findings and limits: Before onset, by a median of approximately 5.9 months, the model predicted ophthalmopathy.

Amplification of TCR beta CDR3 regions was performed using RNA transcripts as template. When the TCR CDR3 underwent first-round RT-PCR, the HTBI primer set was used. TCRdb used MiXCR to reprocess the multiplex PCR reads, holding one entry per CDR3 protein. The sample records 490,000 or so distinct CDR3 sequences, approximately 16% being singletons. PBMCs stemmed from approximately 9.1 ml fresh peripheral blood. About this clonotype: The antigen remains undetermined.

The CDR3 sequence is 18 residues long. Trimming took 2 bases from V and 8 from J, leaving 25 bases between them. Germline CDR1 reads SGHAT; CDR2 reads FQDESV (reference sequence). The source of this sequence is a woman younger than 45 with Graves' ophthalmopathy. V usage is TRBV11-1 and J usage is TRBJ2-1; D possibly uses TRBD1 or TRBD2 (5 bases each). The specimen was blood. Here the CDR3 DNA reads TGTGCCAGCAGCTTAACATTTGGGGGTTTTCAGAAGACCGATGAGCAGTTCTTC. The encoded protein is CASSLTFGGFQKTDEQFF.